This TCR beta chain appears in the sequencing data of a study of T cell clusters in autoimmune cytopenias. Study context: TRB sequencing had a median about 52,000 reads and about 2,500 distinct clonotypes per sample. The study, taken as a whole, reports: Functional roles of the in silico T cell clusters still await experimental validation. Primary autoimmune cytopenia patients seemingly lacked the physiological T cell clusters found in healthy donors.

TRB rearrangements were amplified by touch-down multiplex PCR with mixed TRB-A/B primers. TCRdb reprocessed the multiplex PCR reads; each CDR3 protein has one entry and no DNA is given. Its table lists around 9,000 distinct CDR3 sequences. This clonotype is identified as medium-sized from frequency. No antigen is known for it. CDR1 and CDR2 (germline): MNHEY, SVGAGI. The length of the CDR3 is 16 residues. TRB was amplified from approximately 250 ng of peripheral blood genomic DNA per sample. This clonotype was sampled from a human donor with an autoimmune cytopenia or autoimmune hepatitis (not recorded which). Sequenced sample: peripheral blood. This sequence joins TRBV6-5 and TRBJ2-3. The CDR3 loop reads CASSYSEQFRTDTQYF.